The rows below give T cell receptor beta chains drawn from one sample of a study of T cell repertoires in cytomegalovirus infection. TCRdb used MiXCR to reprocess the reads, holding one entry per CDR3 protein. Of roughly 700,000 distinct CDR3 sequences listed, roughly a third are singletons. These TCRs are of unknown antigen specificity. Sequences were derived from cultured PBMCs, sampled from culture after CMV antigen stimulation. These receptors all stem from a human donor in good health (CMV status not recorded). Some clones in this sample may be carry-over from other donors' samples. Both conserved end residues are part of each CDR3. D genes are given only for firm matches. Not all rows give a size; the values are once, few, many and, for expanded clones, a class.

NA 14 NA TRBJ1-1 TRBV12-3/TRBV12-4 TGTGCCAGCAGTGGGCCCGCGGGGGCCACTGAAGCTTTCTTT CASSGPAGATEAFF
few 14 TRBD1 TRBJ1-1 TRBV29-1 TGCAGCGTAAGGAGGACAGGGCGGAACACTGAAGCTTTCTTT CSVRRTGRNTEAFF
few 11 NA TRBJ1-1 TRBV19 TGTGCCAGTAGTATATCTTGGCGAGCTTTCTTT CASSISWRAFF
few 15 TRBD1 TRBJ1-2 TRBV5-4 TGTGCCAGCAGCCTGGGGGACAGGTTGGACTATGGCTACACCTTC CASSLGDRLDYGYTF
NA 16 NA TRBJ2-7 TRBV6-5 TGTGCCAGCAGTTACTCGATGAGGAGGGTTTCCTACGAGCAGTACTTC CASSYSMRRVSYEQYF
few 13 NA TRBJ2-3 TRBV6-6 TGTGCCAGCAGTTACGGGAGCGCAGATACGCAGTATTTT CASSYGSADTQYF
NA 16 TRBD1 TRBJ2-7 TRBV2 TGTGCCAGCAGCGACCCCTCCTGGGACAGTCAATACGAGCAGTACTTC CASSDPSWDSQYEQYF
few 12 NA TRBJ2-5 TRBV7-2 TGTGCCAGCAGCTTAAGTGATGAGACCCAGTACTTC CASSLSDETQYF
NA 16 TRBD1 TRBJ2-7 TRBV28 TGTGCCAGCAGTTACCCCCGGACAGGGGGTACCTACGAGCAGTACTTC CASSYPRTGGTYEQYF
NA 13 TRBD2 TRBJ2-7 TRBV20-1 TGCAGTTCCTCGGCTAGCGGGAGTAAGTTGCAGTACTTC CSSSASGSKLQYF
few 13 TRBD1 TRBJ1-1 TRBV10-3 TGTGCCATCAGGTCGGGACAGGTGGATGAAGCTTTCTTT CAIRSGQVDEAFF
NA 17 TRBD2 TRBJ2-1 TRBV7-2 TGTGCCAGCAGCCTAACCCGGACTAGCGGGAGGTTAGATGAGCAGTTCTTC CASSLTRTSGRLDEQFF
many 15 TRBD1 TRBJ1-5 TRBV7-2 TGTGCCAGCAGCTTAGTCCCGGGACAGGGGGTGGCCCAGCATTTT CASSLVPGQGVAQHF
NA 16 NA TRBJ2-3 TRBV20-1 TGCAGTGCTAGAGATTACAGTGCGGGATTGACAGATACGCAGTATTTT CSARDYSAGLTDTQYF
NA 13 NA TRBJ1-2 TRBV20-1 TGCAGTGTGTCACAGGGTTCTAACTATGGCTACACCTTC CSVSQGSNYGYTF
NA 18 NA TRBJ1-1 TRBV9 TGTGCCAGCAGCGTAGGGGCAGGGGAGACTAAAATGAACACTGAAGCTTTCTTT CASSVGAGETKMNTEAFF
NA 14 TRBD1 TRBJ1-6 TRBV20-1 TGCAGTGCTATCTGGACAGGGGGTAATTCACCCCTCCACTTT CSAIWTGGNSPLHF
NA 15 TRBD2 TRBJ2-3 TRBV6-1 TGTGCCACCTCTTGGCTAGCGGGTAGCACAGATACGCAGTATTTT CATSWLAGSTDTQYF
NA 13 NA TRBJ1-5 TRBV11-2 TGTGCCAGCAGCGAAAAGGGAGGTCAGCCCCAGCATTTT CASSEKGGQPQHF